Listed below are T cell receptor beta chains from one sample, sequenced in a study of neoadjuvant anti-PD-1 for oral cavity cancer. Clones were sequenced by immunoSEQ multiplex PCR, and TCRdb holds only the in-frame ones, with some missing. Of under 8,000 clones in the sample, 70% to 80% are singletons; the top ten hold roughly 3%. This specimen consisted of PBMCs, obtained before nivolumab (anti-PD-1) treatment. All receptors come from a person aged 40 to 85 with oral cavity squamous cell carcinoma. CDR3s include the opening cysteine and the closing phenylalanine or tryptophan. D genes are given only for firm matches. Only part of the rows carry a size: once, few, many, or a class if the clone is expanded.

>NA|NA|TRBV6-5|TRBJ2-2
CASSYRTQPLELFF
TGTGCCAGCAGTTACCGAACCCAACCGTTGGAGCTGTTTTTT
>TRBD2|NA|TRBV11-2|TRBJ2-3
CASSFPGTSGGLSTDTQYF
TGTGCCAGCAGCTTCCCCGGGACTAGCGGGGGGCTTAGCACAGATACGCAGTATTTT
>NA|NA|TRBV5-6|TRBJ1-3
CASSLGGARNTIYF
TGTGCCAGCAGCTTGGGAGGGGCGAGAAACACCATATATTTT
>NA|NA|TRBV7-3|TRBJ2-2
CASSLMANTGELFF
TGTGCCAGCAGCCTCATGGCGAACACCGGGGAGCTGTTTTTT
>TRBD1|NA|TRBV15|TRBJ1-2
CATSIGQGLSLNYGYTF
TGTGCCACCAGCATAGGACAGGGGTTATCGCTCAACTATGGCTACACCTTC
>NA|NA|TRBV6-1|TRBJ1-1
CASSGGPGHFTEAFF
TGTGCCAGCAGTGGGGGACCGGGACACTTCACTGAAGCTTTCTTT
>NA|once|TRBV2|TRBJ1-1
CASGRQVEAFF
TGTGCCAGCGGAAGACAGGTCGAAGCTTTCTTT
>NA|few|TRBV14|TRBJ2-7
CASSQVTDEQYF
TGTGCCAGCAGCCAAGTGACGGACGAGCAGTACTTC
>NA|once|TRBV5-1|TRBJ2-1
CASSPLGGAGRNEQFF
TGCGCCAGCAGCCCCTTAGGGGGGGCTGGTCGTAATGAGCAGTTCTTC
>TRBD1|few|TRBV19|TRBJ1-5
CASSHRGLQPQHF
TGTGCCAGTAGCCACAGGGGGCTCCAGCCCCAGCATTTT
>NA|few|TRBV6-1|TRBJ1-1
CASSEALGQPYTEAFF
TGTGCCAGCAGTGAAGCGCTTGGACAACCTTACACTGAAGCTTTCTTT
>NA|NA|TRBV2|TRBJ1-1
CASSPSAVNTEAFF
TGTGCCAGCAGTCCATCGGCCGTGAACACTGAAGCTTTCTTT
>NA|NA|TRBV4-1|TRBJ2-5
CASSQDRETQYF
TGCGCCAGCAGCCAAGATCGGGAGACCCAGTACTTC
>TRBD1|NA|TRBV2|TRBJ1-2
CASSGGQGRYGYTF
TGTGCCAGCAGTGGGGGACAGGGACGCTATGGCTACACCTTC